The present T cell receptor beta chain was sequenced within a study of blood T cells in healthy people across ages. The sample holds a few counts of this clonotype. CDR3 length: 14 amino acids. From germline, CDR1 is SGHVS and CDR2 FNYEAQ. Then a second PCR, running about 6 to 12 cycles, was carried out with a sample-barcoded 5' primer and a J-beta primer mix. TCRdb called the 5' RACE reads again in MiXCR, with one record for every CDR3 protein. The repertoire has roughly 1,000,000 distinct CDR3 sequences, 25% of them found once; the top ten carry approximately 0.79%. The same sample was also studied in work on T cells of mothers and their children. That source adds: Similar effects of thymic selection on TCR recombination output were recorded in related and unrelated pairs.

This clonotype was sampled from a girl aged 2-10 years in good health. This rearrangement joins TRBV7-6 to TRBJ2-1; D perhaps matches TRBD1 (5 bases). Matching the DNA end better, TRBJ2-7 makes the J call doubtful. Sample: blood. Here the CDR3 DNA reads TGTGCCAGCAGCTTGGGGCCAACGAACTACGAGCAGTACTTC. It codes for CASSLGPTNYEQYF.